Only a few counts were recorded for the clone carrying this T cell receptor beta chain. No antigen is known for it. This sample stems from a study of T-cell reconstitution after alpha-beta-depleted transplantation in children. The TCRbeta library incorporated unique molecular identifiers. TCRdb recomputed calls from the PCR reads with MiXCR, one row per CDR3 protein. Among 780,000 or so distinct CDR3 sequences listed, around 17% were seen once. Points from the study as a whole: The study reportedly traced alpha-beta T cells about two months after transplant to several hundred expanded graft clones. The study traced high day-60 TCRbeta diversity in some patients to surviving recipient T cells and thymic progenitors. The authors attributed T-cell counts and diversity one year after transplant mostly to newly produced T cells.

The V gene lost 0 bases and the J gene lost 6 bases, with 18 bases spanning the gap. The CDR3 has 17 amino acids. V usage is TRBV6-7 and J usage is TRBJ2-1; TRBD2 might be the D (5 bases). TRBV6-7 is noted as an ORF with a role that remains uncertain. The origin of this receptor is a male patient younger than 18 who had a stem cell transplant for acute lymphoblastic leukemia, so the T cells may come from the graft donor. The sample here was PBMCs, mostly from graft donor cells, taken 360 days after TCRalphabeta/CD19-depleted stem cell transplant. CDR3 coding DNA: TGTGCCAGCAGTTACTCGAGGCGAAAACTAGGCTTCAATGAGCAGTTCTTC. It is translated as CASSYSRRKLGFNEQFF.